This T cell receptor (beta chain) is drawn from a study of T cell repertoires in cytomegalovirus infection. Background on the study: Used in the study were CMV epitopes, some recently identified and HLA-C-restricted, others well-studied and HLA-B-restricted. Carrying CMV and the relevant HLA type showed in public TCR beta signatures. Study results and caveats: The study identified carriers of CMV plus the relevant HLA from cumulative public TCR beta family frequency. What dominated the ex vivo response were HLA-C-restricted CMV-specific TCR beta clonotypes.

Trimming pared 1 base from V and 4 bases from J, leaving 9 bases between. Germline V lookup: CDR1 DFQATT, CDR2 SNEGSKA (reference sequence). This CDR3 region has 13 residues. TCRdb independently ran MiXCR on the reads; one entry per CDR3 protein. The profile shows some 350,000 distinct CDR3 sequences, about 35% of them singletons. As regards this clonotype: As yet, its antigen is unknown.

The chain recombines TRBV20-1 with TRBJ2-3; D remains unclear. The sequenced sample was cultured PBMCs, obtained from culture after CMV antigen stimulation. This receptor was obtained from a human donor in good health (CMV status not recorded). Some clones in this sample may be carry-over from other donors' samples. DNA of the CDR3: TGCAGTGCTAGAGGTGGTTCCGCAGATACGCAGTATTTT. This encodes CSARGGSADTQYF.